This TCR beta chain derives from a study of cytotoxic CD8 clonotypes in ibrutinib-treated CLL. The overall study: Patients: roughly ten relapsed/refractory, some 15 treatment-naive, roughly 17 IGHV unmutated. Study-wide points: Having risen at ibrutinib response, clonality had fallen back toward baseline by progression. On treatment, the uncommon public clonotypes contracted or remained stable. Patients showed higher baseline clonality than age-matched healthy donors, and it tracked circulating CD8+ T-cell counts.

Clones were read by immunoSEQ multiplex PCR, and TCRdb kept only the in-frame ones, dropping some. The table records 110,000 to 150,000 clones, roughly 77% of them present only once. As concerns this clone: Its cognate antigen is unknown.

The CDR3 is 13 amino acids. V lost 7 bases to trimming and J lost 9 bases; unmatched junction nucleotides: 7. Germline V gives CDR1 SNHLY, CDR2 FYNNEI. Specimen: PBMCs, collected after 12 months of ibrutinib treatment. The chain couples TRBV2 to TRBJ2-1, with 9 bases lining up with TRBD2. This receptor was identified in a human donor with chronic lymphocytic leukemia. The CDR3 nucleotides read TGTGCCAGCATGCGGGAGGGCCATGGTGAGCAGTTCTTC. It is translated as CASMREGHGEQFF.